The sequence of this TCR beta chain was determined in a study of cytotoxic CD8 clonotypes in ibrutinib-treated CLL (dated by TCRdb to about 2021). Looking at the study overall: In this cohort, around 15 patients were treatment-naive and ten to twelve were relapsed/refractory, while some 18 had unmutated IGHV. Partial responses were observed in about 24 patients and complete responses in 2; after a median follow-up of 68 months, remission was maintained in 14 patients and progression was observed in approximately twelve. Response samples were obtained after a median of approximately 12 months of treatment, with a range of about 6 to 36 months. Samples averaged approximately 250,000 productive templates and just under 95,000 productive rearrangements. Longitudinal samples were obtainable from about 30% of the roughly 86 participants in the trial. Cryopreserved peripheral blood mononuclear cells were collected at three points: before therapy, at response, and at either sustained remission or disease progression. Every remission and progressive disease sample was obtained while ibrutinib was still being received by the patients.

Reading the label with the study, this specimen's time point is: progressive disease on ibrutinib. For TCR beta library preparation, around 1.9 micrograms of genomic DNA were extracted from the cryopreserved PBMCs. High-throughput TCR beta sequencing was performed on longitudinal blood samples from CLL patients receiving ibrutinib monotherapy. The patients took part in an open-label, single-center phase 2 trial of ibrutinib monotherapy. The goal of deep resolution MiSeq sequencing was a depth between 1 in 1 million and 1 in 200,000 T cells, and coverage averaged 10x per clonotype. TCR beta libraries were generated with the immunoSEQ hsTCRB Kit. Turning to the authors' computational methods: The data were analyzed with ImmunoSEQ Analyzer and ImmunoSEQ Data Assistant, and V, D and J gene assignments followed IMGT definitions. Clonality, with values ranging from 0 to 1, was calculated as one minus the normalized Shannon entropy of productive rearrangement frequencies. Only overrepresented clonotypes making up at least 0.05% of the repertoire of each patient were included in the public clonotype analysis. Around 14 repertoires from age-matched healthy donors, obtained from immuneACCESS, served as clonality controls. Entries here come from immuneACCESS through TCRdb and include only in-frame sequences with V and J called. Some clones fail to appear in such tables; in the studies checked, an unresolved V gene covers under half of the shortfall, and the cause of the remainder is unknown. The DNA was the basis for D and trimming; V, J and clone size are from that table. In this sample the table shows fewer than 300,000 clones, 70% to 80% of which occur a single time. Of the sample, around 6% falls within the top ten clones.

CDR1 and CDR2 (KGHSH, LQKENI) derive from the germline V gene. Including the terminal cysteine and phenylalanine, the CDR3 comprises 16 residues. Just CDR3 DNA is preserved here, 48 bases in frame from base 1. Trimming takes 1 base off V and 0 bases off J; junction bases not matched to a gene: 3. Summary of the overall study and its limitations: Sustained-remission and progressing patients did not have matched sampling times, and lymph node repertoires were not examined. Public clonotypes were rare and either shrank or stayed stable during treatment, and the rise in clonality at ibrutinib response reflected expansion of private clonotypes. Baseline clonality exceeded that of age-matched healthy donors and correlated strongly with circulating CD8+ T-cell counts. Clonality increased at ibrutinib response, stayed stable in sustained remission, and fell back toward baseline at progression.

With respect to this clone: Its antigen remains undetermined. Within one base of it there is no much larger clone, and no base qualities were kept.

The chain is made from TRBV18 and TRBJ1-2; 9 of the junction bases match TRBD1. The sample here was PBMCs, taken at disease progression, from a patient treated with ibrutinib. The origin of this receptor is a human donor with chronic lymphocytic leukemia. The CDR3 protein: CASSPRDRDSNYGYTF. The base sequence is TGTGCCAGCTCACCACGGGACAGGGACTCTAACTATGGCTACACCTTC.